This T cell receptor (beta chain) comes out of a study of blood T cells in healthy people across ages. The overall study: About one barcoded TCR beta cDNA was captured per two T cells.

Together with a sample-barcoded 5' primer, a J-beta primer mix was included in a second PCR lasting roughly 6 to 12 cycles. One entry per CDR3 protein results from TCRdb running MiXCR on the 5' RACE reads. The repertoire has 800,000 to 950,000 distinct CDR3 sequences, approximately 32% of them found once; the top ten carry roughly 10%. This clonotype was recorded at least ten times. The CDR3 has 15 residues. CDR1 PRHDT and CDR2 FYEKMQ come from the germline V gene (reference sequence). The V and J ends lost 7 bases and 2 bases respectively, with 16 bases between them. These sequences were also reported in another study, on T cells of mothers and their children. That source notes: All donors were healthy and Caucasian; they were three mothers and their six children. Every mother produced more than 10 million TCR beta CDR3 reads, whereas every child provided approximately 3 million. Thymic selection, a shaping force on TCR recombination output, acts similarly in related and unrelated pairs.

J is TRBJ2-3 and V is TRBV13; D is uncertain. Material: blood. The receptor was isolated from a middle-aged woman in good health. CDR3 DNA sequence: TGTGCCAGCACCACCATGGAAGGGTTCACAGATACGCAGTATTTT. Its protein product is CASTTMEGFTDTQYF.